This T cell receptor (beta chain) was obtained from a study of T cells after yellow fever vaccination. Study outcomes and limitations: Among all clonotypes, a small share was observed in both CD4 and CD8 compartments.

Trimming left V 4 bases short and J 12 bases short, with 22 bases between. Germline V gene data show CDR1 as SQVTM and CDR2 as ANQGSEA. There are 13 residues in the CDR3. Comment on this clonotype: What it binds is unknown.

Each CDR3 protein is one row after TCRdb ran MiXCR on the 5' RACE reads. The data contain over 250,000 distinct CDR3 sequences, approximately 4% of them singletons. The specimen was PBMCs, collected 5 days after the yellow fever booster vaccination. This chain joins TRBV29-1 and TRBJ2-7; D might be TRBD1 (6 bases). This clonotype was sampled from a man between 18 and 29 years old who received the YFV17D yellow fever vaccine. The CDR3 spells CSVGSAGLGQRYF. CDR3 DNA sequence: TGCAGCGTTGGAAGTGCAGGGTTAGGACAGCGGTACTTC.